The clone carrying this T cell receptor (beta chain) was detected many times. The iRepertoire nested amplicon-rescue multiplex PCR amplified TCR alpha and beta CDR3s from RNA. TCRdb reprocessed the multiplex PCR reads via MiXCR and lists one record per CDR3 protein. The table has about 140,000 distinct CDR3 sequences, roughly two fifths seen once; the top ten hold around 18%. Trimming stripped 4 bases from V and 10 bases from J, with 14 bases between. The CDR3 has 13 amino acids. Germline V gene lookup returns CDR1 MNHNS and CDR2 SASEGT. These data originate in a study of glioma-infiltrating T cells. This chain uses TRBV6-1 with TRBJ1-5; D remains unclear. The sequence derives from a human donor with low-grade glioma or glioblastoma, undergoing nonglioma brain surgery, or in good health (not recorded which). The sequenced sample consisted of glioma tissue, nonneoplastic brain tissue, or PBMCs (not recorded which). CDR3 loop: CASSATVGVPQHF. CDR3 nucleotides: TGTGCCAGCAGTGCGACGGTCGGTGTTCCCCAGCATTTT.